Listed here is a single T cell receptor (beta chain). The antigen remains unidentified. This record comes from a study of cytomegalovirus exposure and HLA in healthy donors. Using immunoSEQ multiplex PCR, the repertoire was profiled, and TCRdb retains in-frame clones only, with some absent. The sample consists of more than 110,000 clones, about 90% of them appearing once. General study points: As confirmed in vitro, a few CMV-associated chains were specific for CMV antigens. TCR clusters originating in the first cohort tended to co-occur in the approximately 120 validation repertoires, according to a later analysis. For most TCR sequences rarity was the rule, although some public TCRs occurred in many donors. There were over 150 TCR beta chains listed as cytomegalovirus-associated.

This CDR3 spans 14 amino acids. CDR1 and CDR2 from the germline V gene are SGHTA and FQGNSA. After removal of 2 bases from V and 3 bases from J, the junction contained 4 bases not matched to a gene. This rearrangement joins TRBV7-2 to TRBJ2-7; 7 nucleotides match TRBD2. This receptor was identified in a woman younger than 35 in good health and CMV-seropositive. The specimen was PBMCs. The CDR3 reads CASSLPSGFYEQYF. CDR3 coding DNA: TGTGCCAGCAGCTTACCTAGCGGCTTCTACGAGCAGTACTTC.